Following are 22 T cell receptor beta chains from one sample sequenced in a study of OX40 agonist ivuxolimab in advanced cancers. The method was immunoSEQ multiplex PCR; TCRdb's version includes in-frame clones alone and lacks a portion of them. This table has tens of thousands of clones, around 93% appearing once. This specimen was CD4+ or CD8+ T cells sorted from blood, taken in a trial of the OX40 agonist ivuxolimab. All receptors come from an adult with an advanced solid tumor such as melanoma, head and neck, liver or kidney cancer.

The genes are TRBV28 and TRBJ2-2; TRBD1 might be the D (5 bases). The CDR3 is 16 amino acids. Germline loops: CDR1 MDHEN, CDR2 SYDVKM. Trimming pared 3 bases from V and 1 base from J, leaving 12 bases between. The CDR3 is CASSLRQGMNTGELFF. The CDR3 DNA follows: TGTGCCAGCAGTTTGCGCCAGGGAATGAACACCGGGGAGCTGTTTTTT.

This clone has just one count. This chain joins TRBV7-9 and TRBJ2-3; a possible D gene is TRBD2 (5 bases). Germline-derived CDR1 and CDR2 are SEHNR and FQNEAQ (reference sequence). The CDR3 spans 16 residues. Trimming cost V 6 bases and J 2 bases, with 18 bases left between them. In DNA, the CDR3 is TGTGCCAGCAGACTAGGATCGGATCCGTACACAGATACGCAGTATTTT. Translating gives CASRLGSDPYTDTQYF.

The chain is built from TRBV5-1 and TRBJ1-1; 12 bases line up with TRBD1. The V and J ends lost 3 bases and 1 base, in that order; junction bases with no gene match: 13. The CDR3 is made up of 19 amino acids. Germline lookup yields CDR1 SGHRS and CDR2 YFSETQ. The CDR3 region is CASSSGTGGSSPGNTEAFF. CDR3 DNA: TGCGCCAGCAGCTCCGGGACAGGGGGCTCGAGTCCGGGGAACACTGAAGCTTTCTTT.

The rearrangement links TRBV7-6 to TRBJ2-7; possible D gene TRBD2, 5 bases. The germline gives CDR1 SGHVS, CDR2 FNYEAQ. The CDR3 sequence is 14 residues long. V was trimmed by 0 bases and J by 2 bases, leaving 8 bases between them. CDR3: CASSLAGEAYEQYF. The CDR3 bases are TGTGCCAGCAGCTTAGCGGGAGAGGCCTACGAGCAGTACTTC. The entire variable domain, with the rest obtained from reference TRBV7-6 and TRBJ2-7, is as follows: GAGVSQSPRYKVTKRGQDVALRCDPISGHVSLYWYRQALGQGPEFLTYFNYEAQQDKSGLPNDRFSAERPEGSISTLTIQRTEQRDSAMYRCASSLAGEAYEQYFGPGTRLTVT.

The chain's CDR3 is CASSLHESGRATDTQYF. CDR3 bases: TGTGCCAGCAGCCTTCATGAGAGCGGGAGGGCCACAGATACGCAGTATTTT. The chain recombines TRBV7-9 with TRBJ2-3; 10 bases fit TRBD2. J lost 2 bases, V lost 5 bases, and 10 bases had no gene match. Germline V gene sequence: CDR1 SEHNR, CDR2 FQNEAQ (reference sequence). This CDR3 contains 17 residues. Using reference TRBV7-9 and TRBJ2-3 for the parts outside the CDR3, the full variable domain is DTGVSQNPRHKITKRGQNVTFRCDPISEHNRLYWYRQTLGQGPEFLTYFQNEAQLEKSRLLSDRFSAERPKGSFSTLEIQRTEQGDSAMYLCASSLHESGRATDTQYFGPGTRLTVL.

The chain recombines TRBV30 with TRBJ2-7; tentatively, D is TRBD2 (6 bases). Germline V gene data show CDR1 as GTSNPN and CDR2 as SVGIG (reference sequence). The length of the CDR3 is 15 residues. V lost 2 bases and J lost 6, with 20 bases in between. In nucleotides, the CDR3 is TGTGCCTGGAGTTTGGGGGGACGGAGCTTGGGCGAGCAGTACTTC. Amino acids: CAWSLGGRSLGEQYF.

V and J are TRBV15 and TRBJ2-7; a possible D gene is TRBD1 (5 bases). Germline values: CDR1 LNHNV, CDR2 YYDKDF (reference sequence). V dropped 0 bases and J dropped 6 bases, with 12 bases sitting between them. This CDR3 comprises 14 residues. The CDR3: CATSRDRQGGEQYF. The CDR3 nucleotides read TGTGCCACCAGCAGAGATAGGCAGGGTGGCGAGCAGTACTTC.

V is TRBV27 and J is TRBJ2-1, with TRBD2 matching over 11 bases. This CDR3 contains 15 residues. From germline, CDR1 is MNHEY and CDR2 SMNVEV (reference sequence). V dropped 6 bases and J dropped 8; count of bases not matched to a gene: 9. For the CDR3, the DNA is TGTGCCAGCAGAGTAGCGGGAGGGCATGGGCATGAGCAGTTCTTC. Amino acids: CASRVAGGHGHEQFF.

CDR3 bases: TGTGCCAGCAGCTATGAAACCGGGACGAGGCCCTACGAGCAGTACTTC. It yields the protein CASSYETGTRPYEQYF. This chain connects TRBV6-6 to TRBJ2-7; D assignment may be TRBD1 or TRBD2 (5 bases each). CDR1 is MNHNY, CDR2 SVGAGI, per germline (reference sequence). The ends were cut back, 6 bases at V and 2 bases at J, with 20 bases in the middle. This CDR3 is built from 16 residues.

The chain carries TRBV29-1 and TRBJ1-1; D possibly corresponds to TRBD1 (5 bases). The CDR3 spans 11 residues. Trimming pared 6 bases from V and 8 bases from J, leaving 13 bases between. Germline V lookup: CDR1 SQVTM, CDR2 ANQGSEA. Here the CDR3 reads CSVRGSHEAFF. The CDR3 DNA follows: TGCAGCGTCCGGGGGAGCCACGAAGCTTTCTTT.

J is TRBJ1-1 and V is TRBV29-1; unclear D gene. The CDR3 covers 12 residues. From germline, CDR1 is SQVTM and CDR2 ANQGSEA. V was shortened by 7 bases and J by 4 bases, with 13 bases between the two germline ends. The CDR3 DNA is TGCAGCGATTTGATGTGGGGCACTGAAGCTTTCTTT. Protein product: CSDLMWGTEAFF.

This clone has a single count. The chain recombines TRBV10-3 with TRBJ1-2, with D tentatively TRBD1 (6 bases). With 1 base removed from V and 6 bases from J, the gap between germline ends came to 12 bases. Germline CDR1 and CDR2: ENHRY and SYGVKD. This CDR3 spans 14 amino acids. CDR3 coding DNA: TGTGCCATCAGTGAGTTCGAGGGGGAAGATGGCTACACCTTC. Protein product: CAISEFEGEDGYTF.

The table lists this clone with a count of one. As DNA, the CDR3 is TGTGCCAGCAGTTACTACCCTCAGGGGTTAGAGACCCAGTACTTC. It encodes CASSYYPQGLETQYF. This chain joins TRBV6-5 and TRBJ2-5, with a possible D match to TRBD1 (6 bases). With 1 base removed from V and 4 bases from J, the gap between germline ends came to 13 bases. CDR1 and CDR2 (germline): MNHEY, SVGAGI. The CDR3 has 15 amino acids.

This sequence joins TRBV9 and TRBJ2-7; a possible D gene is TRBD1 (6 bases). This CDR3 has 15 residues. Looked up from germline, CDR1 is SGDLS and CDR2 is YYNGEE. Trimming removed 4 bases from V and 3 bases from J, with 17 bases in between. The CDR3 DNA sequence: TGTGCCAGCAGCCCCCAGGCAGGGGTGGACTACGAGCAGTACTTC. This codes for CASSPQAGVDYEQYF.

The chain couples TRBV4-3 to TRBJ2-7; 7 positions agree with TRBD2. The CDR3 has 15 amino acids. V shed 4 bases, J shed 2 bases, and the junction held 8 bases outside the gene matches. CDR1 is LGHNA and CDR2 is YSLEER in the germline V gene. The CDR3 nucleotides read TGCGCCAGCAGCCGGTGGGCTAGCGGCACCTACGAGCAGTACTTC. Its protein is CASSRWASGTYEQYF.

The V gene is TRBV14, the J gene TRBJ2-1, with 7 bases aligning to TRBD2. The junction had 13 bases not matched to a gene; V was cut back by 4 bases and J by 7 bases. The CDR3 length is 16 residues. The germline V gene encodes CDR1 SGHDN and CDR2 FVKESK. CDR3 sequence reads: CASSPMSAGAGNEQFF. The CDR3 DNA reads as TGTGCCAGCAGCCCCATGAGCGCGGGAGCGGGGAATGAGCAGTTCTTC.

This chain connects TRBV27 to TRBJ2-3; 7 bases are a match to TRBD2. The CDR3 consists of 16 residues. In germline, CDR1 is MNHEY, CDR2 SMNVEV (reference sequence). The V and J ends lost 3 bases and 6 bases, in that order; junction bases with no gene match: 12. CDR3 in amino acids: CASSFDLAALRDTQYF. CDR3 nucleotides: TGTGCCAGCAGTTTCGATCTAGCGGCACTAAGGGATACGCAGTATTTT.

V usage is TRBV13 and J usage is TRBJ2-7; D remains ambiguous. The CDR3 is 12 amino acids. Trimming cost V 5 bases and J 6 bases, with 11 bases left between them. The germline gives CDR1 PRHDT, CDR2 FYEKMQ (reference sequence). CDR3 bases: TGTGCCAGCAGCCCTTACAATACCGAGCAGTACTTC. Its protein product is CASSPYNTEQYF.

The chain has TRBV11-2 and TRBJ2-1, with 12 nucleotides matching TRBD1. This CDR3 contains 15 residues. The germline gives CDR1 SGHAT, CDR2 FQNNGV. With V trimmed by 5 bases and J by 7 bases, 6 bases remained unmatched. The CDR3 DNA follows: TGTGCCAGCAGCCCGGGACAGGGGGCGCGGAATGAGCAGTTCTTC. Translating it yields CASSPGQGARNEQFF.

This clone showed up just once. The chain has TRBV2 and TRBJ2-7; 10 nucleotides agree with TRBD1. With 6 bases clipped from V and 4 bases from J, the junction kept 12 bases outside the gene matches. Germline CDR1 is SNHLY and CDR2 is FYNNEI. This CDR3 is 16 amino acids long. CDR3 DNA sequence: TGTGCCAGCAGGGGCTTCCGACAGGGGGCGCAGTACGAGCAGTACTTC. This encodes CASRGFRQGAQYEQYF.

The chain combines TRBV9 with TRBJ2-5, with 9 bases lining up with TRBD2. J lost 7 bases, V lost 4 bases, and 14 bases had no gene match. Germline V gene data show CDR1 as SGDLS and CDR2 as YYNGEE. The CDR3 has 16 amino acids. CDR3 sequence (DNA): TGTGCCAGCAGCATCGCAGGGACTAGCAGGTCGGGGACCCAGTACTTC. Translated: CASSIAGTSRSGTQYF.

The chain couples TRBV7-9 to TRBJ2-5; weak D call: TRBD1 (6 bases). V lost 5 bases and J 1 base, leaving 11 bases between the germline ends. Per the germline V gene, CDR1 is SEHNR and CDR2 is FQNEAQ (reference sequence). The CDR3 spans 14 residues. CDR3: CASSPLQGQETQYF. Here the CDR3 DNA reads TGTGCCAGCAGCCCGCTACAGGGCCAAGAGACCCAGTACTTC.